Sequencing of this T cell receptor beta chain was carried out in a study of T cell clonality in common variable immunodeficiency. Overall study results and limits: Reportedly, TCR beta sequences from common variable immunodeficiency showed fewer deletions and N-nucleotide insertions.

This CDR3 has 15 residues. The germline V and J ends were trimmed by 5 bases and 4 bases, with 21 bases remaining between them. Germline V gene lookup returns CDR1 GTSNPN and CDR2 SVGIG (reference sequence). Generated by immunoSEQ multiplex PCR, the TCRdb table keeps only in-frame clones and is missing some. The record shows more than 9,000 clones for this sample, with no singletons present. On this clone itself: What it recognizes is unknown. The CDR3 end is not reached by the read, which stops 3 residues before it; the germline J gene fills it in.

The sample taken for sequencing was peripheral blood mononuclear cells. The chain is built from TRBV30 and TRBJ2-7; D perhaps matches TRBD1 (5 bases). The source is a human donor with common variable immunodeficiency. Incomplete CDR3 DNA: TGTGCCTGGGGACAACCCCAGAATCCGAGGTACGAG. Protein: CAWGQPQNPRYE. The entire CDR3 protein is CAWGQPQNPRYEQYF.